Listed below are T cell receptor beta chains from one sample, sequenced in a study of beta chain features in type 1 diabetes. The repertoire was sequenced with immunoSEQ multiplex PCR; TCRdb's copy has only in-frame clones and lacks some. The sample contains tens of thousands of clones, roughly two thirds of which appear only once. Sequenced material: stem cell memory CD4+ T cells from blood. The receptors shown here come from a woman in her thirties or forties with type 1 diabetes. Both conserved end residues are part of each CDR3. Fields, in order: D gene, J gene, CDR3 length, V gene, clone size, CDR3 protein, CDR3 DNA. D genes are given only for firm matches. Clone size is given for some rows only: seen once, a few or many times, or a class if the clone is expanded.

>.|TRBJ1-5|15|TRBV18|once
CASSPAGVEVQPQHF
TGTGCCAGCTCACCAGCAGGGGTAGAAGTTCAGCCCCAGCATTTT
>.|TRBJ1-1|13|TRBV6-5|once
CASSLQMNTEAFF
TGTGCCAGCAGCCTCCAGATGAACACTGAAGCTTTCTTT
>.|TRBJ2-1|15|TRBV7-2|few
CASSYGLGPYNEQFF
TGTGCCAGCAGCTATGGACTGGGCCCCTACAATGAGCAGTTCTTC
>TRBD1|TRBJ1-2|15|TRBV28|.
CASSSPRDRGNGYTF
TGTGCCAGCAGCTCCCCCCGGGACAGGGGTAATGGCTACACCTTC
>.|TRBJ2-3|12|TRBV28|.
CASMRGADTQYF
TGTGCCAGCATGCGGGGTGCAGATACGCAGTATTTT
>.|TRBJ2-1|14|TRBV15|.
CATRKGGGKNEQFF
TGTGCCACCCGTAAAGGAGGGGGCAAGAATGAGCAGTTCTTC
>.|TRBJ1-1|14|TRBV28|.
CASKLGGAGTEAFF
TGTGCCAGCAAACTGGGAGGGGCCGGCACTGAAGCTTTCTTT
>.|TRBJ2-1|16|TRBV4-1|.
CASSQDSRSLNNEQFF
TGCGCCAGCAGCCAAGATAGTCGGAGCCTGAACAATGAGCAGTTCTTC
>.|TRBJ2-5|14|TRBV18|.
CASSPLDSPETQYF
TGTGCCAGCTCACCACTGGACTCCCCGGAGACCCAGTACTTC
>.|TRBJ1-2|16|TRBV4-3|.
CASSQDHGGVDYGYTF
TGCGCCAGCAGCCAAGATCACGGGGGGGTGGACTATGGCTACACCTTC
>.|TRBJ1-4|15|TRBV15|once
CATSRDRGINEKLFF
TGTGCCACCAGCAGAGATCGGGGGATTAATGAAAAACTGTTTTTT
>.|TRBJ1-3|16|TRBV7-2|.
CASSLASRHSGNTIYF
TGTGCCAGCAGCTTAGCTTCCAGACACTCTGGAAACACCATATATTTT
>.|TRBJ2-7|13|TRBV25-1|few
CASSDSSGGSTCF
TGTGCCAGCAGTGACTCATCAGGGGGGTCCACGTGCTTC
>.|TRBJ2-5|14|TRBV30|once
CAWSVGAALETQYF
TGTGCCTGGAGTGTAGGGGCAGCCCTAGAGACCCAGTACTTC
>.|TRBJ2-6|18|TRBV11-2|.
CASSLKAARMSGANVLTF
TGTGCCAGCAGCTTAAAGGCGGCAAGGATGTCGGGGGCCAACGTCCTGACTTTC
>.|TRBJ2-7|13|TRBV7-2|few
CASSFAGSYEQYF
TGTGCCAGCAGCTTCGCGGGGAGCTACGAGCAGTACTTC
>TRBD1|TRBJ2-1|13|TRBV6-5|.
CASRGTGRNEQFF
TGTGCCAGCAGGGGGACAGGGAGGAATGAGCAGTTCTTC
>.|TRBJ2-2|11|TRBV29-1|.
CSVGMGGELFF
TGCAGCGTCGGGATGGGCGGGGAGCTGTTTTTT
>.|TRBJ1-1|15|TRBV7-2|few
CASSLDRTWNTEAFF
TGTGCCAGCAGCTTAGACCGAACTTGGAACACTGAAGCTTTCTTT
>.|TRBJ1-1|13|TRBV4-1|few
CASSQERGYEAFF
TGCGCCAGCAGCCAAGAGCGCGGCTACGAGGCTTTCTTT
>.|TRBJ2-1|14|TRBV27|.
CASSLYSRGTEQFF
TGTGCCAGCAGTTTATATAGTAGAGGGACAGAGCAGTTCTTC
>TRBD1|TRBJ1-1|14|TRBV5-1|.
CASSLTGGRTEAFF
TGCGCCAGCAGCTTGACAGGGGGAAGAACTGAAGCTTTCTTT
>.|TRBJ1-1|15|TRBV6-6|.
CASRPRGLFGTEAFF
TGTGCCAGCAGACCGCGAGGGCTCTTTGGAACTGAAGCTTTCTTT
>TRBD1|TRBJ1-5|16|TRBV18|.
CASSPSIGQGTVGQHF
TGTGCCAGCTCACCCTCGATCGGACAGGGTACAGTAGGGCAACATTTT
>TRBD1|TRBJ2-7|12|TRBV7-9|.
CASSWDRDEQYF
TGTGCCAGCAGCTGGGACAGGGACGAGCAGTACTTC
>TRBD1|TRBJ1-5|14|TRBV18|.
CASSPDRGYQPQHF
TGTGCCAGCTCACCGGACAGGGGATATCAGCCCCAGCATTTT
>.|TRBJ1-4|16|TRBV7-6|.
CASSSKPGQTNEKLFF
TGTGCCAGCAGCTCAAAACCGGGACAAACGAATGAAAAACTGTTTTTT
>TRBD1|TRBJ2-7|13|TRBV4-2|.
CASSHGTEYEQYF
TGTGCCAGCAGCCACGGGACAGAGTACGAGCAGTACTTC
>TRBD1|TRBJ1-4|15|TRBV10-3|.
CAISDGQGTNEKLFF
TGTGCCATCAGTGACGGACAGGGAACTAATGAAAAACTGTTTTTT
>TRBD1|TRBJ2-6|16|TRBV19|.
CASSLLQGAGANVLTF
TGTGCCAGTAGCCTTTTACAGGGGGCTGGGGCCAACGTCCTGACTTTC
>TRBD2|TRBJ2-3|14|TRBV5-1|.
CASSKLASTDTQYF
TGCGCCAGCAGCAAACTAGCGAGCACAGATACGCAGTATTTT
>TRBD1|TRBJ1-5|16|TRBV7-2|.
CASSLGTGDGNQPQHF
TGTGCCAGCAGCTTAGGGACAGGGGATGGCAATCAGCCCCAGCATTTT
>.|TRBJ2-1|11|TRBV7-9|.
CASTLYNEQFF
TGTGCCAGCACCCTCTACAATGAGCAGTTCTTC
>TRBD1|TRBJ2-7|14|TRBV18|.
CASSPDRATREQYF
TGTGCCAGCTCACCGGACAGGGCTACACGCGAGCAGTACTTC
>TRBD2|TRBJ2-5|15|TRBV7-9|.
CASSLSGGAEETQYF
TGTGCCAGCAGCTTAAGCGGGGGGGCCGAAGAGACCCAGTACTTC
>.|TRBJ1-2|13|TRBV4-2|.
CASSLQRDSGYTF
TGTGCCAGCAGCTTACAACGGGACTCTGGCTACACCTTC
>.|TRBJ2-1|13|TRBV4-1|few
CASSQGGNDEQFF
TGCGCCAGCAGCCAAGGAGGGAACGACGAGCAGTTCTTC
>TRBD1|TRBJ1-2|13|TRBV4-1|few
CASSPDRGDGYTF
TGTGCCAGCAGCCCGGACAGGGGGGACGGCTACACCTTC
>.|TRBJ1-5|14|TRBV23-1|few
CAGGLVASNQPQHF
TGCGCCGGTGGACTCGTAGCCAGCAATCAGCCCCAGCATTTT
>.|TRBJ2-7|12|TRBV6-1|.
CASSDLGYEQYF
TGTGCCAGCAGTGATCTAGGATACGAGCAGTACTTC
>TRBD2|TRBJ2-2|20|TRBV11-2|.
CASSLEARGRVARGTGELFF
TGTGCCAGCAGCTTAGAGGCCCGGGGGAGGGTAGCGAGAGGAACCGGGGAGCTGTTTTTT
>.|TRBJ2-1|13|TRBV28|.
CASGVGVVDEQFF
TGTGCCAGCGGGGTGGGAGTCGTCGATGAGCAGTTCTTC
>.|TRBJ1-3|15|TRBV28|.
CASSLPGFSGNTIYF
TGTGCCAGCAGTCTTCCAGGGTTCTCTGGAAACACCATATATTTT
>TRBD1|TRBJ2-6|19|TRBV7-9|.
CASSSQPGQGAGGANVLTF
TGTGCCAGCAGCTCGCAGCCGGGACAGGGGGCGGGAGGGGCCAACGTCCTGACTTTC